This T cell receptor (beta chain) was captured by sequencing in a study of blood T cell repertoires in COVID-19. Study details: The samples span acute and convalescent COVID-19 from the United States, Italy and Spain. T cells, B-cell-depleted T cells, or PBMCs provided the cDNA or gDNA that served as material.

Residents of around 24 US areas, aged 18 to 89 years, made up the participants. This clone came up many times. Study processing details: Reference gene primer amplification gave nucleated cell count estimates. Repertoires were generated with immunoSEQ multiplex PCR, while TCRdb's copy carries only in-frame clones and drops some. That table is the source of V, J and clone size, and D and trimming were worked out from the DNA. This repertoire shows hundreds of thousands of clones, about 88% found once; its top ten account for approximately 1.5%. This CDR3 is built from 17 residues. Germline lookup yields CDR1 SGDLS and CDR2 YYNGEE. V trimming: 3 bases; J trimming: 2 bases; junction bases outside the gene matches: 6.

This sequence was found in a woman aged 18-29 years who had been exposed to COVID-19. The sample comprised PBMCs or T cells enriched from blood (not recorded which). The chain is built from TRBV9 and TRBJ2-6, with 9 bases matching TRBD1. CDR3 nucleotide sequence: TGTGCCAGCAGCGGCGGGACAGGGAACCCTGGGGCCAACGTCCTGACTTTC. It is translated as CASSGGTGNPGANVLTF.